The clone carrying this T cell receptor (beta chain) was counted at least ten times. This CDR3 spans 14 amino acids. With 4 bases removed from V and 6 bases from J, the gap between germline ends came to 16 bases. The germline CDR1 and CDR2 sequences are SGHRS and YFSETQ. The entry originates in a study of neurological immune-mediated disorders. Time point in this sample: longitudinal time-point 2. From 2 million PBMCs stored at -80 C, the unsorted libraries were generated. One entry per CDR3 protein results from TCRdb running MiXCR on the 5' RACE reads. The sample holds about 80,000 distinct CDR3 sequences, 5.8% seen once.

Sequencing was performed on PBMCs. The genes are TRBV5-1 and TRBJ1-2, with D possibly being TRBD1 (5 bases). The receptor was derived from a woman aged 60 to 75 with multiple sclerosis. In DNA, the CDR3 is TGCGCCAGCAGCGGGGGACGGCAACTGAATGGCTACACCTTC. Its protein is CASSGGRQLNGYTF.